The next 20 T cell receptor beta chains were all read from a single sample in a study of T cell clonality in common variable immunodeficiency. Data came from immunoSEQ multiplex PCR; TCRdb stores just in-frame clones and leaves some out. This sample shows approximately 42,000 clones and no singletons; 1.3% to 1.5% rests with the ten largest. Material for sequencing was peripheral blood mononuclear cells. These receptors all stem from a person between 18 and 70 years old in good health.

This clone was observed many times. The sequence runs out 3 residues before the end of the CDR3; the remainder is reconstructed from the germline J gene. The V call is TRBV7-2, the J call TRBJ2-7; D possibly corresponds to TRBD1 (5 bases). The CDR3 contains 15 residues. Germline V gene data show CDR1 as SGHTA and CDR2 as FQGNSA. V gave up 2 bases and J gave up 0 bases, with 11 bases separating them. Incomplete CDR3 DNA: TGTGCCAGCAGCTTATCCCAGGGCCCCTCCTACGAG. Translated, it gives CASSLSQGPSYE. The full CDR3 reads CASSLSQGPSYEQYF. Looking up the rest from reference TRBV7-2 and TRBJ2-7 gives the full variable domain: GAGVSQSPSNKVTEKGKDVELRCDPISGHTALYWYRQSLGQGLEFLIYFQGNSAPDKSGLPSDRFSAERTGGSVSTLTIQRTQQEDSAVYLCASSLSQGPSYEQYFGPGTRLTVT.

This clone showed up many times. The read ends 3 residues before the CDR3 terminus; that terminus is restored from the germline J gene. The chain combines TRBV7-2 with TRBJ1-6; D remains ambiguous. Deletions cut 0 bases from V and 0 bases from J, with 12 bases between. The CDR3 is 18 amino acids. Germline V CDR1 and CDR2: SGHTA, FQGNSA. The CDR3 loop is CASSLATAASSYNSPLHF. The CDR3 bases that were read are TGTGCCAGCAGCTTAGCCACGGCGGCGAGCTCCTATAATTCACCC. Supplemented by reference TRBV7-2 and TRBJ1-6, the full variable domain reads GAGVSQSPSNKVTEKGKDVELRCDPISGHTALYWYRQSLGQGLEFLIYFQGNSAPDKSGLPSDRFSAERTGGSVSTLTIQRTQQEDSAVYLCASSLATAASSYNSPLHFGNGTRLTVT.

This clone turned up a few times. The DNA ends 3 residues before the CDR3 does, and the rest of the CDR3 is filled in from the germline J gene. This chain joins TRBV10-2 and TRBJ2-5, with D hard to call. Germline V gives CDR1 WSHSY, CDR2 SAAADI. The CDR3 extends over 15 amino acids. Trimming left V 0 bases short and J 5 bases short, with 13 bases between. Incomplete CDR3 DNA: TGCGCCAGCAGTGAGTCCTATAGCTTGGCGGAGACC. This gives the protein CASSESYSLAET. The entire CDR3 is CASSESYSLAETQYF.

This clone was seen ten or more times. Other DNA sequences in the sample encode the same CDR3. This CDR3 reads CASSPGQGSYEQYF. Incomplete CDR3 DNA: TGCGCCAGCAGCCCGGGACAGGGTTCCTACGAG. The chain combines TRBV5-1 with TRBJ2-7, with 9 bases lining up with TRBD1. Read coverage stops 3 residues before the CDR3 terminus; the germline J gene supplies the remainder. This CDR3 contains 14 residues. With 4 bases clipped from V and 1 base from J, the junction kept 3 bases outside the gene matches. The germline V gene has CDR1 SGHRS and CDR2 YFSETQ.

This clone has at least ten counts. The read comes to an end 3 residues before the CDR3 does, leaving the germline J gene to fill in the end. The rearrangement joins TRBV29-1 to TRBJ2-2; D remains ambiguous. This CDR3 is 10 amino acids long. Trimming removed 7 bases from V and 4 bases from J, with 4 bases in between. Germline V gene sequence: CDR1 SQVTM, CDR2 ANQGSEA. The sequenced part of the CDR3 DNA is TGCAGCGCCTTCACCGGGGAG. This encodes CSAFTGE. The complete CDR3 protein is CSAFTGELFF.

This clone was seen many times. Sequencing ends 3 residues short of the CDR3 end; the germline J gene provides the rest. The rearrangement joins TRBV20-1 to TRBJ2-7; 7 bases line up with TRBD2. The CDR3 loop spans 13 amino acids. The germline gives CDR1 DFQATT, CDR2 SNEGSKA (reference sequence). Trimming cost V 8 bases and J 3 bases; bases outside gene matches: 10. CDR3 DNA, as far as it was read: TGCAGTCCGGCCGGGACTATTGGCTACGAG. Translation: CSPAGTIGYE. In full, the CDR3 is CSPAGTIGYEQYF.

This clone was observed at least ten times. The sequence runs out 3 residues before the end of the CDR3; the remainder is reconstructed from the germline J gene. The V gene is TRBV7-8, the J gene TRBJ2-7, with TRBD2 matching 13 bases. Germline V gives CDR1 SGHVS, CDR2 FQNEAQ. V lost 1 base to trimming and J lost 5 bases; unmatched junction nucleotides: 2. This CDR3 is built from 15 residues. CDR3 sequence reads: CASSLGTSGSHEQYF. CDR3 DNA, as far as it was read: TGTGCCAGCAGCTTAGGGACTAGCGGGAGTCACGAG. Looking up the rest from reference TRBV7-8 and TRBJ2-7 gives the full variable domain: GAGVSQSPRYKVAKRGQDVALRCDPISGHVSLFWYQQALGQGPEFLTYFQNEAQLDKSGLPSDRFFAERPEGSVSTLKIQRTQQEDSAVYLCASSLGTSGSHEQYFGPGTRLTVT.

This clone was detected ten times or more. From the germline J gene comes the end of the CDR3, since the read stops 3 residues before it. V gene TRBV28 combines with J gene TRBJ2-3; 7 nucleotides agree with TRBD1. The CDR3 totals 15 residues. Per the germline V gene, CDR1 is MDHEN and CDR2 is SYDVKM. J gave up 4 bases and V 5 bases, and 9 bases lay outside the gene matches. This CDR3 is CASSPSPDRADTQYF. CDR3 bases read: TGTGCCAGCAGTCCCTCCCCTGACAGGGCAGATACG.

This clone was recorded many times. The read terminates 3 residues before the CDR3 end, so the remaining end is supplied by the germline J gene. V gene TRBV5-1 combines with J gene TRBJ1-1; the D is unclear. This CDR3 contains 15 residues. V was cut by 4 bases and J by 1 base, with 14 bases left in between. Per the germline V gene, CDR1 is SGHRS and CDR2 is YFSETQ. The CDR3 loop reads CASSQERIPNTEAFF. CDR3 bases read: TGCGCCAGCAGCCAGGAACGGATTCCGAACACTGAA.

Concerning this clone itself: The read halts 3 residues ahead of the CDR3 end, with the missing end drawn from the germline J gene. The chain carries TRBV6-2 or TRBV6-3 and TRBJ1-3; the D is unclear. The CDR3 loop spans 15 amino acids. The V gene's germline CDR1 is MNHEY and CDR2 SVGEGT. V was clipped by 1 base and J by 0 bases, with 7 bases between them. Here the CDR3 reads CASSYFTFSGNTIYF. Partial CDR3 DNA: TGTGCCAGCAGTTACTTTACATTCTCTGGAAACACC.

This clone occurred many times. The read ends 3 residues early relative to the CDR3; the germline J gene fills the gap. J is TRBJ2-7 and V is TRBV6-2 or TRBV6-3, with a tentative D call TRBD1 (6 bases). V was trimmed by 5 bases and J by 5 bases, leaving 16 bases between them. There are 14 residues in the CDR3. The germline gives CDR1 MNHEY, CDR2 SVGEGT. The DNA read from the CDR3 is TGTGCCAGCAGTAACTTCCAGGGGCTAGACGAG. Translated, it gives CASSNFQGLDE. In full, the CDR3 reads CASSNFQGLDEQYF.

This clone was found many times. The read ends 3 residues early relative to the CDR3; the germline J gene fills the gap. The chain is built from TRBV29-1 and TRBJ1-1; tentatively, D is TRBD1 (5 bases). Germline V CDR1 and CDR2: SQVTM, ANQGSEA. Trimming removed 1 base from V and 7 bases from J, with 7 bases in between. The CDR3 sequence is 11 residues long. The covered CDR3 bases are TGCAGCGTTGAAGGGGGGGGTGAA. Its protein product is CSVEGGGE. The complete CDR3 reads CSVEGGGEAFF.

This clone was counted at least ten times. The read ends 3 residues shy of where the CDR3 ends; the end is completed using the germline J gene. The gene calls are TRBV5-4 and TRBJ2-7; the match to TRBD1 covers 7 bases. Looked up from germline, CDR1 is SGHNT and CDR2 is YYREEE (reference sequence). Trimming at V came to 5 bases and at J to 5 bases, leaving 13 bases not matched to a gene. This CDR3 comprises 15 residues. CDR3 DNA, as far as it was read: TGTGCCAGCAGACCCTCGACAGGGATATTCCACGAG. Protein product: CASRPSTGIFHE. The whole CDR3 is CASRPSTGIFHEQYF.

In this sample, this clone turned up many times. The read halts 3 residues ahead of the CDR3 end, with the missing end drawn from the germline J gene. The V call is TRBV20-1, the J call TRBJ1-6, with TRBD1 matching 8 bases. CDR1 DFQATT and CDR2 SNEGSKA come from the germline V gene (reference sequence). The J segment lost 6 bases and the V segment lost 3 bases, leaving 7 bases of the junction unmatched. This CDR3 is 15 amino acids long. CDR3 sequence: CSASPGQGSNSPLHF. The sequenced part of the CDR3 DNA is TGCAGTGCTAGTCCCGGACAGGGAAGTAATTCACCC.

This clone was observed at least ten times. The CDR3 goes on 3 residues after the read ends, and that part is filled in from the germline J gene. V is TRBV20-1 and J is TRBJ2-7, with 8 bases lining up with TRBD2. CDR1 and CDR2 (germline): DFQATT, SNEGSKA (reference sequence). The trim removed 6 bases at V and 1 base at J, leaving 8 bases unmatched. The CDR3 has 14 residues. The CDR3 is CSAIGASGSYEQYF. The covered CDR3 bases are TGCAGTGCCATAGGGGCTAGCGGGTCCTACGAG.

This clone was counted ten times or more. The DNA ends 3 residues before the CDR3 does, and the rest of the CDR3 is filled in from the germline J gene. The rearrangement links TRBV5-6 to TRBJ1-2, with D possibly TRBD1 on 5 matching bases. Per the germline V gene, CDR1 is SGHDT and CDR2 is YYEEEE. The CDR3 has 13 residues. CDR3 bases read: TGTGCCAGCAGCTTCGCGGGGGTCGGAGGC. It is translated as CASSFAGVGG. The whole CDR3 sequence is CASSFAGVGGYTF.

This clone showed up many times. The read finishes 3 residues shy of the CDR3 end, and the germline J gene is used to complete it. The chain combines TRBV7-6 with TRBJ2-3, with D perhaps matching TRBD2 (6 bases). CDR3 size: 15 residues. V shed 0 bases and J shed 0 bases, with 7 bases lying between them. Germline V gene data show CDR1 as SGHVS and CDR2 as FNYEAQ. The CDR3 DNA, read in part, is TGTGCCAGCAGCTTAGCGGGGACTAGCACAGATACG. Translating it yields CASSLAGTSTDT. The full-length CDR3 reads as CASSLAGTSTDTQYF.

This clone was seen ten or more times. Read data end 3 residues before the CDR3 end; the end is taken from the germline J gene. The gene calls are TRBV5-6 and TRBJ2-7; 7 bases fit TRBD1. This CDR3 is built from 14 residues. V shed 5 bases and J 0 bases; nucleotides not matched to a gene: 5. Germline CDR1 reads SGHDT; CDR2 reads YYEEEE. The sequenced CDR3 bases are TGTGCCAGCAGGAGGGGACAGATCTCCTACGAG. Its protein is CASRRGQISYE. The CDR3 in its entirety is CASRRGQISYEQYF.

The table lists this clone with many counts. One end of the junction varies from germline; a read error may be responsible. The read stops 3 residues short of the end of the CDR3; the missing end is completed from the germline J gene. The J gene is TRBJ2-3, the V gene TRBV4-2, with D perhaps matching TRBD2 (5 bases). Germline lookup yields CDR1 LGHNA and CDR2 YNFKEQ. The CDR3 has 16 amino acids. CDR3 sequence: CASSQSKAARTDTQYF. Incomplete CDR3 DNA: TGCGCCAGCAGCCAATCTAAAGCGGCACGCACAGATACG.

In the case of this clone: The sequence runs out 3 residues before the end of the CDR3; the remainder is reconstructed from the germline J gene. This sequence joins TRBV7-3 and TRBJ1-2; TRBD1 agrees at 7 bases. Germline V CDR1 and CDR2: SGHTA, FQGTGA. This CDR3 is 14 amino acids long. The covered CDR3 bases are TGTGCCAGCAGCTTTCGTGGACAGGAAGATACC. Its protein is CASSFRGQEDT. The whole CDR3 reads CASSFRGQEDTYTF. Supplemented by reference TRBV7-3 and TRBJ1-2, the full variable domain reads GAGVSQTPSNKVTEKGKYVELRCDPISGHTALYWYRQSLGQGPEFLIYFQGTGAADDSGLPNDRFFAVRPEGSVSTLKIQRTERGDSAVYLCASSFRGQEDTYTFGSGTRLTVV.